The T cell receptor (beta chain) described here comes from a study of T cell responses to AZD1222 COVID-19 vaccine. Turning to this clone: What it binds is not known.

General observations from the study: Donors were largely white British and mainly female; clonal diversity was possibly underestimated. Reportedly, nearly half of unique spike TCRs recognized epitopes outside B.1.351/B.1.1.7 mutations. Increased Spike-specific TCR breadth and depth were observed after two AZD1222 doses.

The assay was immunoSEQ multiplex PCR, and TCRdb's table has in-frame clones only and misses some. Of some 95,000 clones listed, less than 90% are singletons. The germline gives CDR1 MNHEY, CDR2 SMNVEV (reference sequence). Trimming removed 6 bases at V and 6 bases at J, with 15 bases between. CDR3 length: 14 amino acids. Sequenced here: peripheral blood, sampled on day 0 of AZD1222 vaccination. The sequence was obtained from an adult in good health. V is TRBV27 and J is TRBJ1-5; tentatively, D is TRBD1 (5 bases). The CDR3 is CASRPQGFGQPQHF. CDR3 coding DNA: TGTGCCAGCAGACCTCAGGGTTTTGGTCAGCCCCAGCATTTT.